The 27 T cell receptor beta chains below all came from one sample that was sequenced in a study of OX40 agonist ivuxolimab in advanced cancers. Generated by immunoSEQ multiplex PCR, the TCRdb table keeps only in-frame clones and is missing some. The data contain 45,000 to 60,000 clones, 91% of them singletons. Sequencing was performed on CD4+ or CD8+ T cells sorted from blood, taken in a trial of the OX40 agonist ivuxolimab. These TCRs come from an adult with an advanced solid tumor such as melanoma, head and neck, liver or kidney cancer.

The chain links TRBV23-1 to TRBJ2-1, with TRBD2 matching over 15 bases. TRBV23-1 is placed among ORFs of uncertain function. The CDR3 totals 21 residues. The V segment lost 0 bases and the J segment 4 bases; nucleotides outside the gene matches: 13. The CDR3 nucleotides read TGCGCCAGCAGTCAATCGAGAGGAGGTACCGGGACTAGCGGGAGGTACAATGAGCAGTTCTTC. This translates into CASSQSRGGTGTSGRYNEQFF.

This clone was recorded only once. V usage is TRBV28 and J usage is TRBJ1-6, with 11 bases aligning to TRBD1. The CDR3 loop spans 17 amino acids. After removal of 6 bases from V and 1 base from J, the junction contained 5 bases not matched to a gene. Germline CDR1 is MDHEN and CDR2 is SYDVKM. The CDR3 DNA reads TGTGCCAGCAGGGACAGGGGGCGAGGGTCCTATAATTCACCCCTCCACTTT. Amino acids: CASRDRGRGSYNSPLHF.

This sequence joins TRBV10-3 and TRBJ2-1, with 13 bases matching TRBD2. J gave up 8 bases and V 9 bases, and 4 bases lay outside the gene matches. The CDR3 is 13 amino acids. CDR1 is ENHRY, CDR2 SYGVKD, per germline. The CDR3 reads CAIRLAGGDEQFF. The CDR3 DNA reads TGTGCCATAAGACTAGCGGGAGGAGATGAGCAGTTCTTC.

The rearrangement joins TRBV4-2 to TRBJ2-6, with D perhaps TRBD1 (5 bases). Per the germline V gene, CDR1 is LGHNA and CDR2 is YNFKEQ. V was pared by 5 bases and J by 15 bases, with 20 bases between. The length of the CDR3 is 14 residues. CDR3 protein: CASSLSGQGRTLTF. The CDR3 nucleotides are TGTGCCAGCAGCTTGTCGGGCCAGGGAAGGACCCTGACTTTC.

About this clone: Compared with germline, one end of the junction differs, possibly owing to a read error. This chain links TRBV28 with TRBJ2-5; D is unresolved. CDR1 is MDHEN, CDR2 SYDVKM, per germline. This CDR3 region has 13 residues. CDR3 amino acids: CASSLSSTAMQHF. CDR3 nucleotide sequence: TGTGCCAGCAGTTTATCTTCGACGGCTATGCAGCACTTC.

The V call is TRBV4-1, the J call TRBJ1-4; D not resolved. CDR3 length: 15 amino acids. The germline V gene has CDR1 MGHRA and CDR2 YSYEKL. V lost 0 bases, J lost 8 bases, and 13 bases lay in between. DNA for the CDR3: TGCGCCAGCAGCCAAGATCGTCATGTTACCGAAAAACTGTTTTTT. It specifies CASSQDRHVTEKLFF.

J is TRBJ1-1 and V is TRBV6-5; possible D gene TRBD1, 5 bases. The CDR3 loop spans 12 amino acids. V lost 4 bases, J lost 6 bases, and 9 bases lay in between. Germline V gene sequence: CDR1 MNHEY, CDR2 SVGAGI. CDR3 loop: CASSFRDAEAFF. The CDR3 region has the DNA TGTGCCAGCAGTTTCAGGGATGCTGAAGCTTTCTTT.

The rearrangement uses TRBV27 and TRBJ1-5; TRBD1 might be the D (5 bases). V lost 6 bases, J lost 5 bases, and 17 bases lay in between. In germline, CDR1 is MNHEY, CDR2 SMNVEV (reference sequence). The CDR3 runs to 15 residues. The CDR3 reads CASSGLGAGDQPQHF. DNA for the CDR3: TGTGCCAGCAGCGGGCTAGGGGCCGGGGATCAGCCCCAGCATTTT.

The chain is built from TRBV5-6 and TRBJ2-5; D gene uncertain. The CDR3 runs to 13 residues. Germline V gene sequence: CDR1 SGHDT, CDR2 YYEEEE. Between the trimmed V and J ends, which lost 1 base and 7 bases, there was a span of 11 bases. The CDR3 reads CASSLISRVTQYF. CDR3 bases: TGTGCCAGCAGCTTGATCTCACGGGTGACCCAGTACTTC.

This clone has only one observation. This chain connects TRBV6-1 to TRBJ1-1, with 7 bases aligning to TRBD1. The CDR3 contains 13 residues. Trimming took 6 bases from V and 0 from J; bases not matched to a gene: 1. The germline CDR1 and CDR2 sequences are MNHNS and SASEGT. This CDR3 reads CASRGQMNTEAFF. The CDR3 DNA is TGTGCCAGCAGGGGACAGATGAACACTGAAGCTTTCTTT.

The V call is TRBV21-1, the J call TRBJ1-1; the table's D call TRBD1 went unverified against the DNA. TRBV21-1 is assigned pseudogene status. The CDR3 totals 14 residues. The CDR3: CASSKEAQVPEAFF. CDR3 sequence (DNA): TGTGCCAGCAGCAAAGAAGCACAGGTACCTGAAGCTTTCTTT.

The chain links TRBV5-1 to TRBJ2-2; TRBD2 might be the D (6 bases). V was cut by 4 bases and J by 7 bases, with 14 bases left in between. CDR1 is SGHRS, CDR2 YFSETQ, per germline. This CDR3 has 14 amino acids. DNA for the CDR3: TGCGCCAGCAGCACGGAGGGGAAGAGCGGGGAGCTGTTTTTT. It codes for CASSTEGKSGELFF. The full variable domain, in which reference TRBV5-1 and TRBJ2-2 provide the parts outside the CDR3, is KAGVTQTPRYLIKTRGQQVTLSCSPISGHRSVSWYQQTPGQGLQFLFEYFSETQRNKGNFPGRFSGRQFSNSRSEMNVSTLELGDSALYLCASSTEGKSGELFFGEGSRLTVL.

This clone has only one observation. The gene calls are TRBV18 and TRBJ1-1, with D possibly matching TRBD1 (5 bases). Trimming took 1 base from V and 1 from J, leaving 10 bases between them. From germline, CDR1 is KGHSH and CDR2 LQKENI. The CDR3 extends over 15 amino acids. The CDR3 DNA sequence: TGTGCCAGCTCACCACTCGCAGGGTCGAACACTGAAGCTTTCTTT. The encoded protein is CASSPLAGSNTEAFF.

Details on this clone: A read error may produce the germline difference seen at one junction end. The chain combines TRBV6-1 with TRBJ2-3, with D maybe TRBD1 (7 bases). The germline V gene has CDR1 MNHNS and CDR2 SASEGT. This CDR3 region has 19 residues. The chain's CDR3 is CASSEGGINRGLTTDTQYF. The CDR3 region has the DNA TGTGCCAGCAGCGAAGGGGGGATTAACAGGGGCCTGACCACAGATACGCAGTATTTT.

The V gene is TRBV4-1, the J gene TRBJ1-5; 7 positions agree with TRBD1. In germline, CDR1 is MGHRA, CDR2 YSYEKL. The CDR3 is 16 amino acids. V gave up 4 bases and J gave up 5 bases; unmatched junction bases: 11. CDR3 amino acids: CASSRSPGQTDQPQHF. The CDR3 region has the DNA TGCGCCAGCAGCCGCTCGCCGGGACAGACAGATCAGCCCCAGCATTTT.

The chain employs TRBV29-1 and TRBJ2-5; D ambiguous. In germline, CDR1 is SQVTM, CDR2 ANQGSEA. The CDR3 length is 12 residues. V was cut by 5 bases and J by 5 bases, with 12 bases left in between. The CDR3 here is CSVRRPLETQYF. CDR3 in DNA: TGCAGCGTTAGGCGGCCACTGGAGACCCAGTACTTC.

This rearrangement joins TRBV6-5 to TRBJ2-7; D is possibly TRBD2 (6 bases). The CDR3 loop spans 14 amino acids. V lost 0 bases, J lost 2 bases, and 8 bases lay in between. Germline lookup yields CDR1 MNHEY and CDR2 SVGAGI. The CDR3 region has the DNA TGTGCCAGCAGTTACTCCTGGGGGGCCTACGAGCAGTACTTC. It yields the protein CASSYSWGAYEQYF.

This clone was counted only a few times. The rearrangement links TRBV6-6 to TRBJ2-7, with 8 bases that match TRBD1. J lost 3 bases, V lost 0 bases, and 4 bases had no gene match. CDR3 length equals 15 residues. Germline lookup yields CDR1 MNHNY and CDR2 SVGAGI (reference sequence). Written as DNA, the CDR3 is TGTGCCAGCAGTTACTCCCCACAGGGGGGCTACGAGCAGTACTTC. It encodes CASSYSPQGGYEQYF.

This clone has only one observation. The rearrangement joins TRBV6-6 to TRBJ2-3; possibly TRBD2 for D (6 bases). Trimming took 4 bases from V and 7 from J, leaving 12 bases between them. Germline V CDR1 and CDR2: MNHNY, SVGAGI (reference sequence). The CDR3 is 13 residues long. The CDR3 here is CASSLRGSNTQYF. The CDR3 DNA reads TGTGCCAGCAGTTTGCGGGGCTCTAATACGCAGTATTTT.

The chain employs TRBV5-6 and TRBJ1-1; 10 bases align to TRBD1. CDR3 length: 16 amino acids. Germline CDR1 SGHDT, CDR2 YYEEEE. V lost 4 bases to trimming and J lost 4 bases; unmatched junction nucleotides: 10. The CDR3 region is CASSRTGGVQGTEAFF. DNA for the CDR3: TGTGCCAGCAGCCGGACAGGGGGTGTTCAAGGCACTGAAGCTTTCTTT.

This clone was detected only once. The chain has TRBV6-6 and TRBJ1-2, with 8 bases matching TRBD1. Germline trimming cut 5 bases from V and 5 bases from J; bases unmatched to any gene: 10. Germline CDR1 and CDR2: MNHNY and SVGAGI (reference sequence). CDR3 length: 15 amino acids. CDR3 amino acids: CASSPPQGAWYGYTF. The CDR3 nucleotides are TGTGCCAGCAGTCCCCCCCAGGGGGCTTGGTATGGCTACACCTTC.

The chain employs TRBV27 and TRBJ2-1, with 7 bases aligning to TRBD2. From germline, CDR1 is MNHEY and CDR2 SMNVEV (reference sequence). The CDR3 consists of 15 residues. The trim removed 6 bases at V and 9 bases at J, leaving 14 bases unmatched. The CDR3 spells CASSQAPGLRGEQFF. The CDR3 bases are TGTGCCAGCAGCCAGGCCCCGGGACTACGAGGTGAGCAGTTCTTC.

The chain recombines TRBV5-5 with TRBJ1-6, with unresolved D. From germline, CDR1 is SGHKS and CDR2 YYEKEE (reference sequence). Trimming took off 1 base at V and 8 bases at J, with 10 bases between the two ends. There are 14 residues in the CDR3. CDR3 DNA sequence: TGTGCCAGCAGCTTGTCGGTAGAACATTCACCCCTCCACTTT. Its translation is CASSLSVEHSPLHF.

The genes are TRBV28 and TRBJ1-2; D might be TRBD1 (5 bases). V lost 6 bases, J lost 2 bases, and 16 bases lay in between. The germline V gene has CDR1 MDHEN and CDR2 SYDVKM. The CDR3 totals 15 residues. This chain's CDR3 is CASSPALGGNYGYTF. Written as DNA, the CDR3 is TGTGCCAGCAGCCCCGCGCTCGGGGGGAACTATGGCTACACCTTC.

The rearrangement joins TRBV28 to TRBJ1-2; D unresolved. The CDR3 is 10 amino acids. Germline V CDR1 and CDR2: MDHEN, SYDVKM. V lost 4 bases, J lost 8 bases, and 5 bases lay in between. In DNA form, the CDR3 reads TGTGCCAGCAGTTCGAGGGGCTACACCTTC. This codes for CASSSRGYTF.

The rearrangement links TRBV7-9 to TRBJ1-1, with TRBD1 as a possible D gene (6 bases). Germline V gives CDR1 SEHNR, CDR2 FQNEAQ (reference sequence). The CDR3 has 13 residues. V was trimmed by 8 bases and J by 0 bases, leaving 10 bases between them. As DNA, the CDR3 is TGTGCCAGCGGCGACAGGATGAACACTGAAGCTTTCTTT. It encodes CASGDRMNTEAFF.

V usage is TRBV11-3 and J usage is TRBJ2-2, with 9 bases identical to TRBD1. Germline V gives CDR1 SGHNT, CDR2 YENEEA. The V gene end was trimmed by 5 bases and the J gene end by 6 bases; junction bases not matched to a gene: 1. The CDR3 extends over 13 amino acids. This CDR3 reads CASSRTGAGELFF. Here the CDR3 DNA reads TGTGCCAGCAGCCGGACAGGGGCCGGGGAGCTGTTTTTT.